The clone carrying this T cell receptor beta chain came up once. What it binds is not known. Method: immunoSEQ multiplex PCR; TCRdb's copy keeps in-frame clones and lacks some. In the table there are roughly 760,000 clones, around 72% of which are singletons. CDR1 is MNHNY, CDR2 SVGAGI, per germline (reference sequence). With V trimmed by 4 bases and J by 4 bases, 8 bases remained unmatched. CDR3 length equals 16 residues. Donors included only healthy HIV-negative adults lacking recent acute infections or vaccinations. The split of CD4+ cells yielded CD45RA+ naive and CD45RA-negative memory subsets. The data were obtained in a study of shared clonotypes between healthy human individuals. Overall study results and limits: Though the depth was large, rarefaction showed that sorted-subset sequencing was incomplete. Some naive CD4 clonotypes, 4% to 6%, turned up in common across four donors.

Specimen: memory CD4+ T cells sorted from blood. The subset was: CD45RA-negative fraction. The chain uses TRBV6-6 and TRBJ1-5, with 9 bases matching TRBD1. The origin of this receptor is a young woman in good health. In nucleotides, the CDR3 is TGTGCCAGCAGTTCCGGCGCCGGGACAGGGAATCAGCCCCAGCATTTT. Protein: CASSSGAGTGNQPQHF.